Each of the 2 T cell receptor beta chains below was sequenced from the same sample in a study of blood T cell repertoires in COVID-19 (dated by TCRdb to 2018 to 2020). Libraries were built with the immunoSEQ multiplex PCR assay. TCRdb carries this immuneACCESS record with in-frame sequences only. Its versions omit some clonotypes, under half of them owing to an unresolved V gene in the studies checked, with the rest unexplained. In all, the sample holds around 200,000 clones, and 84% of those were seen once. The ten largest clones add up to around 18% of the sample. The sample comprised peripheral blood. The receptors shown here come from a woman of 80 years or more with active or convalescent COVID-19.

CDR3: CASSGSGVSDTGELFF. The CDR3 DNA is TGTGCCAGCAGCGGGAGCGGGGTCTCGGACACCGGGGAGCTGTTTTTT. The chain couples TRBV7-6 to TRBJ2-2; TRBD2 aligns across 7 bases. Germline lookup yields CDR1 SGHVS and CDR2 FNYEAQ. V dropped 5 bases and J dropped 3; count of bases not matched to a gene: 9. The CDR3 is 16 amino acids.

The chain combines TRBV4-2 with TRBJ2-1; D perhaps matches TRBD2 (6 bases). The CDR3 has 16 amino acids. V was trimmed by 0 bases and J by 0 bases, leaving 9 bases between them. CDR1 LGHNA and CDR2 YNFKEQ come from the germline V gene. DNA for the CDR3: TGTGCCAGCAGCCAAGATTACGGGAGCTCCTACAATGAGCAGTTCTTC. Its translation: CASSQDYGSSYNEQFF.